These T cell receptor beta chains were read from a single sample in a study of cytomegalovirus exposure and HLA in healthy donors. Measured with immunoSEQ multiplex PCR; TCRdb has only the in-frame clones, and not every one. Seen here are roughly 140,000 clones, roughly 80% observed once, and the top ten hold approximately 4%. Input material: PBMCs. The source is a woman aged 40-49 years in good health and CMV-seropositive. The CDR3 runs from the conserved cysteine through the conserved F or W. Each record gives: V gene, clone size, D gene, J gene, CDR3 length, CDR3 DNA, CDR3 protein. The D gene is left open where the match is weak. Clone size is stated in some rows and not others, as once, few, many or a class when expanded.

TRBV29-1	NA	NA	TRBJ2-3	13	TGCAGCGTTGTTAAGAGCGACGGTATTACGCAGTATTTT	CSVVKSDGITQYF
TRBV2	few	NA	TRBJ1-4	13	TGTGCCAGCAACGGGGGGAGAACTGAAAAACTGTTTTTT	CASNGGRTEKLFF
TRBV6-5	many	TRBD1	TRBJ1-1	14	TGTGCCAGCAGTAACAGGGGTCGAGGCACTGAAGCTTTCTTT	CASSNRGRGTEAFF
TRBV11-2	NA	TRBD2	TRBJ2-3	17	TGTGCCAGCAGCTCGGGAGCGGGGGGGCCGGTCACAGATACGCAGTATTTT	CASSSGAGGPVTDTQYF
TRBV9	NA	NA	TRBJ2-1	16	TGTGCCAGCAGTCAGCCTCGTGGCGGGATTGACAATGAGCAGTTCTTC	CASSQPRGGIDNEQFF
TRBV4-2	NA	TRBD2	TRBJ2-7	19	TGTGCCAGCAGCCCAAAGGGAGGCGGGACTAGCGGGGGGGCCTACGAGCAGTACTTC	CASSPKGGGTSGGAYEQYF
TRBV5-4	once	TRBD2	TRBJ2-1	16	TGTGCCAGCAGCAACTTACTAGCGGGAGTACGCAATGAGCAGTTCTTC	CASSNLLAGVRNEQFF
TRBV2	NA	NA	TRBJ1-3	16	TGTGCCAGCAGTCTAAAGGGGGGGGTCTCTGGAAACACCATATATTTT	CASSLKGGVSGNTIYF
TRBV5-1	NA	NA	TRBJ2-7	14	TGCGCCAGCAGCCGGGAAGGTCGTCCCTACGAGCAGTACTTC	CASSREGRPYEQYF
TRBV28	NA	TRBD1	TRBJ2-7	16	TGTGCCAGCAGTCCACAACAGGGGGCTCCTCCTAACGAGCAGTACTTC	CASSPQQGAPPNEQYF
TRBV4-1	NA	TRBD1	TRBJ1-2	15	TGCGCCAGCAGACAAGGGGAGACAGGGGAGGATGGCTACACCTTC	CASRQGETGEDGYTF
TRBV5-1	NA	NA	TRBJ1-3	13	TGCGCCAGCAGCCCCCAGTTTGGAAACACCATATATTTT	CASSPQFGNTIYF
TRBV6-1	NA	NA	TRBJ1-2	13	TGTGCCAGCCGCCAGGACAGCAGCTATGGCTACACCTTC	CASRQDSSYGYTF
TRBV9	few	TRBD2	TRBJ2-3	15	TGTGCCAGCAGCGGGACTAGCGGGGGCACAGATACGCAGTATTTT	CASSGTSGGTDTQYF
TRBV2	NA	TRBD2	TRBJ2-2	16	TGTGCCAGCAGACCCCTAGCGGGAGGAAACACCGGGGAGCTGTTTTTT	CASRPLAGGNTGELFF
TRBV9	NA	NA	TRBJ2-1	13	TGTGCCAGCAGCGTAGTACTAGCCGGTGAGCAGTTCTTC	CASSVVLAGEQFF
TRBV9	NA	NA	TRBJ1-1	13	TGTGCCAGCAGCCCTAGAAGTTTCACTGAAGCTTTCTTT	CASSPRSFTEAFF
TRBV5-6	NA	TRBD1	TRBJ2-7	15	TGTGCCAGCAGCTTGGGAGGGACAGGGGCCCACGAGCAGTACTTC	CASSLGGTGAHEQYF
TRBV6-4	NA	NA	TRBJ1-5	13	TGTGCCAGCAATAGCAGTAGCAATCAGCCCCAGCATTTT	CASNSSSNQPQHF
TRBV6-5	NA	TRBD2	TRBJ2-7	14	TGTGCCAGCAGACGTAGCGGGGGGCCTTACGAGCAGTACTTC	CASRRSGGPYEQYF
TRBV28	NA	NA	TRBJ2-7	13	TGTGCCAGCAGCCTTTCTCTGAGAAACGAGCAGTACTTC	CASSLSLRNEQYF
TRBV4-2	NA	TRBD2	TRBJ2-7	15	TGTGCCAGCAGCCAACCCGGTCTAGCGGATTACGAGCAGTACTTC	CASSQPGLADYEQYF
TRBV19	NA	NA	TRBJ1-2	14	TGTGCCAGTAGTTTACAGGTCGGAGACTATGGCTACACCTTC	CASSLQVGDYGYTF
TRBV28	NA	TRBD2	TRBJ2-7	16	TGTGCCAGCAGTCCCCTCAGCGGGACGAGCTCCTACGAGCAGTACTTC	CASSPLSGTSSYEQYF
TRBV30	once	NA	TRBJ1-6	13	TGTGCCTGGAATGTACTACCGCACTCACCCCTCCACTTT	CAWNVLPHSPLHF
TRBV27	NA	TRBD2	TRBJ2-5	14	TGTGCCAGCAGTTCCGGACTAGCGGTTCGGGAGCAGTACTTC	CASSSGLAVREQYF
TRBV10-3	NA	NA	TRBJ2-2	13	TGTGCCATCAGTCCGCAGGGTACCGGGGAGCTGTTTTTT	CAISPQGTGELFF
TRBV13	NA	TRBD2	TRBJ2-5	15	TGTGCCAGCAGCCTCCTTCGACTAGCCCAAGAGACCCAGTACTTC	CASSLLRLAQETQYF
TRBV28	NA	NA	TRBJ2-2	13	TGTGCCAGCACCTACAGGAACACCGGGGAGCTGTTTTTT	CASTYRNTGELFF
TRBV11-2	NA	NA	TRBJ1-3	15	TGTGCCAGCAGCTCAACAGGGCTATCAGGAAACACCATATATTTT	CASSSTGLSGNTIYF
TRBV14	NA	TRBD1	TRBJ2-7	16	TGTGCCAGCAGCCAAGAACCCGGACAGGCCTCCTACGAGCAGTACTTC	CASSQEPGQASYEQYF